A selection of T cell receptor beta chains follows, all from one sample in a study of blood T cell repertoires in COVID-19. The assay was immunoSEQ multiplex PCR, and TCRdb's table has in-frame clones only and misses some. The table includes 65,000 to 70,000 clones, less than 85% detected once. The sample consisted of peripheral blood. The receptors derive from an elderly man with active COVID-19. CDR3s include the opening cysteine and the closing phenylalanine or tryptophan. Each record gives: clone size, D gene, J gene, V gene, CDR3 DNA, CDR3 protein. A D gene is named only where the DNA matches it firmly. A clone size is listed for some rows: how often the clone was seen (once, few, many), or a class if it is expanded.

clone_size: -; d_call: TRBD1; j_call: TRBJ1-5; v_call: TRBV18; cdr3_nt: TGTGCCAGCTCATCATCCACAGGGGATAGCAATCAGCCCCAGCATTTT; cdr3_aa: CASSSSTGDSNQPQHF
clone_size: -; d_call: TRBD2; j_call: TRBJ2-1; v_call: TRBV18; cdr3_nt: TGTGCCAGCTCACCTAGCGGGAGCAAGCAGTTCTTC; cdr3_aa: CASSPSGSKQFF
clone_size: few; d_call: -; j_call: TRBJ1-4; v_call: TRBV4-3; cdr3_nt: TGCGCCAGCAGCCAAGATCTGGGGCAGACTAATGAAAAACTGTTTTTT; cdr3_aa: CASSQDLGQTNEKLFF
clone_size: -; d_call: TRBD2; j_call: TRBJ2-3; v_call: TRBV2; cdr3_nt: TGTGCCAGCTCGACTAGCGGAGGGATCACAGATACGCAGTATTTT; cdr3_aa: CASSTSGGITDTQYF
clone_size: -; d_call: -; j_call: TRBJ1-2; v_call: TRBV2; cdr3_nt: TGTGCCAGCAGTGAATGGGCAGGGGAAGGCTACACCTTC; cdr3_aa: CASSEWAGEGYTF
clone_size: -; d_call: -; j_call: TRBJ1-5; v_call: TRBV7-7; cdr3_nt: TGTGCTAGCAGCTTAGGAGAAAATCAGCCCCAGCATTTT; cdr3_aa: CASSLGENQPQHF
clone_size: -; d_call: -; j_call: TRBJ2-3; v_call: TRBV12-5; cdr3_nt: TGTGCTAGTGGTTTGTCGGGTAACCCAGATACGCAGTATTTT; cdr3_aa: CASGLSGNPDTQYF
clone_size: -; d_call: TRBD2; j_call: TRBJ2-1; v_call: TRBV18; cdr3_nt: TGTGCCAGCTCACCACCGTCCAGGGGACCGGGACTAGATCAGTTCTTC; cdr3_aa: CASSPPSRGPGLDQFF
clone_size: -; d_call: -; j_call: TRBJ1-4; v_call: TRBV20-1; cdr3_nt: TGCAGTGCTTTAGACAGGGAAAAACTGTTTTTT; cdr3_aa: CSALDREKLFF
clone_size: -; d_call: TRBD1; j_call: TRBJ2-2; v_call: TRBV5-1; cdr3_nt: TGCGCCAGCAGCTTGGCCACAGGGGGCAGTGGCACCGGGGAGCTGTTTTTT; cdr3_aa: CASSLATGGSGTGELFF
clone_size: -; d_call: -; j_call: TRBJ1-2; v_call: TRBV11-2; cdr3_nt: TGTGCCAGCAGCTTAGCCTCGTTAGGCTACACCTTC; cdr3_aa: CASSLASLGYTF